These 29 T cell receptor beta chains were all obtained from the same sample, sequenced in a study of CD8+ T cells in alopecia areata. cDNA prepared by RNA extraction and subsequent reverse transcription served as the template for sequencing. Produced via immunoSEQ multiplex PCR; TCRdb's table is partial and in-frame only. Of almost 250,000 clones in the sample, under 80% were seen once. Sequencing used CD4+ T cells sorted from blood, obtained at week 0. The source of these receptors is a human donor with alopecia areata.

This chain connects TRBV25-1 to TRBJ2-2; unclear D gene. Trimming left V 4 bases short and J 10 bases short, with 16 bases between. The length of the CDR3 is 14 residues. Germline CDR1 and CDR2: MGHDK and SYGVNS. The DNA of the CDR3 is TGTGCCAGCAGTGTTTCGGGCCGTCCGTTGGAGCTGTTTTTT. This encodes CASSVSGRPLELFF.

V usage is TRBV27 and J usage is TRBJ1-6; D possibly corresponds to TRBD1 (5 bases). Germline V gene data show CDR1 as MNHEY and CDR2 as SMNVEV (reference sequence). The CDR3 covers 15 residues. Trimming stripped 8 bases from V and 6 bases from J, with 17 bases between. The CDR3 sequence is CASHPLGGGNSPLHF. Here the CDR3 DNA reads TGTGCCAGCCACCCGTTGGGGGGTGGTAATTCACCCCTCCACTTT.

The CDR3 here is CASSPRGDRVNNEQFF. The CDR3 DNA sequence: TGTGCCAGCAGCCCCCGCGGGGACCGAGTGAACAATGAGCAGTTCTTC. The chain recombines TRBV9 with TRBJ2-1; the D gene is possibly TRBD2 (6 bases). CDR3 length: 16 residues. Germline CDR1 is SGDLS and CDR2 is YYNGEE. Trimming stripped 4 bases from V and 5 bases from J, with 19 bases between.

This clone was counted between two and nine times. Other DNA sequences from this sample encode an identical CDR3 as well. The chain is built from TRBV9 and TRBJ2-4; 9 bases map to TRBD1. The V and J ends lost 0 bases and 8 bases, in that order; junction bases with no gene match: 3. The germline V gene has CDR1 SGDLS and CDR2 YYNGEE. The CDR3 length is 14 residues. The CDR3 DNA sequence: TGTGCCAGCAGCGTAGTAGGGGACAGGGACATTCAGTACTTC. Encoded protein: CASSVVGDRDIQYF.

This chain uses TRBV9 with TRBJ1-6; D is undetermined. Between the trimmed V and J ends, which lost 2 bases and 2 bases, there was a span of 5 bases. Germline assignment: CDR1 SGDLS and CDR2 YYNGEE. The CDR3 spans 14 residues. The CDR3 bases are TGTGCCAGCAGCGTGGACCCCTATAATTCACCCCTCCACTTT. It specifies CASSVDPYNSPLHF.

This chain connects TRBV7-2 to TRBJ2-7; D gene unclear. The CDR3 has 12 amino acids. Trimming shortened V by 5 bases and J by 0 bases, and 5 bases separated the two germline ends. CDR1 is SGHTA, CDR2 FQGNSA, per germline. The CDR3 region is CASSPLSYEQYF. The DNA for the CDR3 is TGTGCCAGCAGCCCCCTCTCCTACGAGCAGTACTTC.

In its sample, this clone was seen once. V gene TRBV5-1 combines with J gene TRBJ1-1; weak D call: TRBD1 (6 bases). Trimming left V 0 bases short and J 0 bases short, with 18 bases between. The CDR3 spans 18 residues. Germline loops: CDR1 SGHRS, CDR2 YFSETQ. This CDR3 is CASSLGGTLFNMNTEAFF. CDR3 in DNA: TGCGCCAGCAGCTTGGGGGGGACACTATTTAACATGAACACTGAAGCTTTCTTT.

The chain combines TRBV29-1 with TRBJ1-2, with 12 bases identical to TRBD1. Trimming cost V 5 bases and J 2 bases; bases outside gene matches: 12. The germline V gene has CDR1 SQVTM and CDR2 ANQGSEA. This CDR3 spans 17 amino acids. The CDR3 here is CSVPLLGQGALNYGYTF. Here the CDR3 DNA reads TGCAGCGTTCCCCTCCTGGGACAGGGGGCACTAAACTATGGCTACACCTTC.

The chain is built from TRBV25-1 and TRBJ1-2, with TRBD1 identical over 11 bases. The CDR3 extends over 14 amino acids. Germline values: CDR1 MGHDK, CDR2 SYGVNS. V dropped 1 base and J dropped 10; count of bases not matched to a gene: 5. Written as DNA, the CDR3 is TGTGCCAGCAGTGAATTAGCGGGACAGGGGGACTACACCTTC. Amino acid sequence: CASSELAGQGDYTF.

This clone was counted between two and nine times. V is TRBV30 and J is TRBJ2-1; 10 bases fit TRBD2. Losses at the gene ends were 5 bases for V and 3 bases for J; bases not matched to a gene: 1. CDR3 length equals 13 residues. CDR1 and CDR2 (germline): GTSNPN, SVGIG (reference sequence). CDR3 sequence (DNA): TGTGCCTGGGCTAGCGGGAGCTACAATGAGCAGTTCTTC. This sequence encodes CAWASGSYNEQFF.

This clone was counted ten times or more. This rearrangement joins TRBV5-6 to TRBJ2-5, with D tentatively TRBD2 (5 bases). Per the germline V gene, CDR1 is SGHDT and CDR2 is YYEEEE. The V and J ends lost 1 base and 4 bases respectively, with 8 bases between them. The CDR3 consists of 13 residues. The DNA for the CDR3 is TGTGCCAGCAGCTTGTTCCGGGGAGAGACCCAGTACTTC. It codes for CASSLFRGETQYF. Based on the CDR3 plus reference TRBV5-6 and TRBJ2-5, the full variable domain is DAGVTQSPTHLIKTRGQQVTLRCSPKSGHDTVSWYQQALGQGPQFIFQYYEEEERQRGNFPDRFSGHQFPNYSSELNVNALLLGDSALYLCASSLFRGETQYFGPGTRLLVL.

CDR3 loop: CATSRGTNYGYTF. The CDR3 DNA sequence: TGTGCCACCAGCAGGGGCACTAACTATGGCTACACCTTC. The chain couples TRBV15 to TRBJ1-2; D call uncertain. This CDR3 region has 13 residues. Germline V gene lookup returns CDR1 LNHNV and CDR2 YYDKDF (reference sequence). The germline V and J ends were trimmed by 3 bases and 0 bases, with 5 bases remaining between them.

CDR3 sequence: CASSPGDRETQYF. In nucleotides, the CDR3 is TGTGCCAGCAGCCCGGGGGATAGGGAGACCCAGTACTTC. The chain couples TRBV6-5 to TRBJ2-5, with a tentative D call TRBD2 (6 bases). The ends were cut back, 6 bases at V and 5 bases at J, with 13 bases in the middle. Germline V gives CDR1 MNHEY, CDR2 SVGAGI. The CDR3 runs to 13 residues.

The sample holds a few counts of this clone. CDR3 nucleotide sequence: TGTGCCAGCAGCAAATCTGGGGCCAACGTCCTGACTTTC. Protein product: CASSKSGANVLTF. The chain carries TRBV5-4 and TRBJ2-6; D unresolved. CDR1 and CDR2 (germline): SGHNT, YYREEE (reference sequence). The V gene lost 4 bases and the J gene lost 1 base, with 3 bases spanning the gap. This CDR3 has 13 amino acids.

This clone has only a few counts. The rearrangement uses TRBV10-3 and TRBJ1-5; 10 bases are shared with TRBD1. CDR3 length: 14 residues. V was pared by 6 bases and J by 7 bases, with 6 bases of the junction left unmatched. Germline V gene data show CDR1 as ENHRY and CDR2 as SYGVKD. CDR3 in amino acids: CAIRGQGPEQPQHF. CDR3 in DNA: TGTGCCATCAGGGGACAGGGGCCGGAACAGCCCCAGCATTTT.

This clone has only a few counts. The DNA for the CDR3 is TGTGCCAGCAGCCCCGCTCCCGGGAATTCACCCCTCCACTTT. Amino acids: CASSPAPGNSPLHF. The chain carries TRBV7-9 and TRBJ1-6; D is uncertain. In germline, CDR1 is SEHNR, CDR2 FQNEAQ (reference sequence). The length of the CDR3 is 14 residues. The ends were cut back, 5 bases at V and 7 bases at J, with 12 bases in the middle.

This sequence joins TRBV10-3 and TRBJ2-1, with D perhaps matching TRBD1 or TRBD2 (6 bases each). Between the trimmed V and J ends, which lost 0 bases and 6 bases, there was a span of 12 bases. This CDR3 is 15 amino acids long. Germline V gene sequence: CDR1 ENHRY, CDR2 SYGVKD. The CDR3 loop is CAISESGRGGNEQFF. CDR3 coding DNA: TGTGCCATCAGTGAGTCGGGCAGGGGAGGCAATGAGCAGTTCTTC.

This clone has a handful of counts. The chain combines TRBV6-5 with TRBJ2-1; D is unclear. V gave up 6 bases and J gave up 3 bases, with 9 bases separating them. Germline V gene data show CDR1 as MNHEY and CDR2 as SVGAGI. The CDR3 is 13 amino acids. The CDR3 loop is CASRGDGYNEQFF. The CDR3 DNA is TGTGCCAGCAGAGGCGACGGCTACAATGAGCAGTTCTTC.

The chain joins TRBV7-9 to TRBJ1-5; no definite D call. Trimming shortened V by 4 bases and J by 2 bases, and 9 bases separated the two germline ends. CDR3 size: 14 residues. Per the germline V gene, CDR1 is SEHNR and CDR2 is FQNEAQ (reference sequence). The CDR3 reads CASSSLSGNQPQHF. The DNA for the CDR3 is TGTGCCAGCAGCTCCCTTTCGGGCAATCAGCCCCAGCATTTT.

This rearrangement joins TRBV5-4 to TRBJ1-5; no reliable D call. The CDR3 has 15 amino acids. V was clipped by 1 base and J by 2 bases, with 10 bases between them. Germline loops: CDR1 SGHNT, CDR2 YYREEE (reference sequence). CDR3 in amino acids: CASSLLGPGNQPQHF. CDR3 nucleotide sequence: TGTGCCAGCAGCTTGTTAGGGCCGGGCAATCAGCCCCAGCATTTT.

This clone came up a few times. The chain joins TRBV9 to TRBJ2-3; the match to TRBD2 covers 14 bases. The CDR3 has 17 residues. The J segment lost 5 bases and the V segment lost 4 bases, leaving 9 bases of the junction unmatched. Germline V gene lookup returns CDR1 SGDLS and CDR2 YYNGEE. The CDR3 DNA is TGTGCCAGCAGCCGACGACTAGCGGGGGGGCCAGGAGATACGCAGTATTTT. Encoded protein: CASSRRLAGGPGDTQYF.

The chain links TRBV18 to TRBJ1-5, with TRBD1 identical over 9 bases. This CDR3 has 14 residues. Germline lookup yields CDR1 KGHSH and CDR2 LQKENI. Trimming removed 3 bases from V and 5 bases from J; junction bases left unmatched: 2. The chain's CDR3 is CASSPDRGDQPQHF. CDR3 coding DNA: TGTGCCAGCTCACCCGACAGGGGGGATCAGCCCCAGCATTTT.

The rearrangement uses TRBV10-3 and TRBJ2-7; TRBD2 matches 10 bases. V lost 2 bases, J lost 4 bases, and 5 bases stayed unmatched. Germline lookup yields CDR1 ENHRY and CDR2 SYGVKD. This CDR3 comprises 15 residues. CDR3 nucleotides: TGTGCCATCAGTGAGGCCCCTAGCGGGGGTTACGAGCAGTACTTC. Its protein product is CAISEAPSGGYEQYF.

This clone has only a few counts. This rearrangement joins TRBV29-1 to TRBJ2-5; 9 positions agree with TRBD2. V shed 5 bases, J shed 7 bases, and the junction held 11 bases outside the gene matches. The CDR3 consists of 14 residues. Germline-derived CDR1 and CDR2 are SQVTM and ANQGSEA. The CDR3 DNA follows: TGCAGCGTTCTCTTCACTAGCGGGTGGGGGACCCAGTACTTC. It translates to CSVLFTSGWGTQYF.

The rearrangement uses TRBV30 and TRBJ2-3; unclear D gene. V lost 0 bases, J lost 6 bases, and 7 bases lay in between. The CDR3 is made up of 12 amino acids. The V gene's germline CDR1 is GTSNPN and CDR2 SVGIG (reference sequence). The CDR3 DNA is TGTGCCTGGAGTGTAATTTGGGATACGCAGTATTTT. Translated, it gives CAWSVIWDTQYF.

Concerning this clone itself: One junction end does not reproduce the germline sequence, and a read error may be involved. CDR3 DNA: TGTGCCAGTAGCTGGGGGCCGGGGGAGCAGTACTTC. Residues: CASSWGPGEQYF. This chain connects TRBV7-2 to TRBJ2-7; TRBD1 is a possible D gene (6 bases). The CDR3 spans 12 residues. CDR1 and CDR2 from the germline V gene are SGHTA and FQGNSA.

The chain recombines TRBV6-5 with TRBJ1-6, with 9 nucleotides matching TRBD1. In germline, CDR1 is MNHEY, CDR2 SVGAGI. The CDR3 extends over 14 amino acids. Losses at the gene ends were 10 bases for V and 7 bases for J; bases not matched to a gene: 8. The CDR3 nucleotides are TGTGCCACCAACCGAGGACAGGGGAATTCACCCCTCCACTTT. As protein: CATNRGQGNSPLHF.

V usage is TRBV29-1 and J usage is TRBJ1-2, with D possibly matching TRBD1 (6 bases). This CDR3 region has 13 residues. V was trimmed by 7 bases and J by 0 bases, leaving 12 bases between them. Looked up from germline, CDR1 is SQVTM and CDR2 is ANQGSEA. CDR3 coding DNA: TGCAGCGCTACCGGGACATCTAACTATGGCTACACCTTC. Protein: CSATGTSNYGYTF.

V gene TRBV5-1 combines with J gene TRBJ2-2, with D possibly being TRBD1 or TRBD2 (5 bases each). V lost 2 bases, J lost 4 bases, and 9 bases lay in between. This CDR3 is built from 14 residues. Germline loops: CDR1 SGHRS, CDR2 YFSETQ. The CDR3 region has the DNA TGCGCCAGCAGCTTCGGGGCTGGCACCGGGGAGCTGTTTTTT. Protein: CASSFGAGTGELFF.